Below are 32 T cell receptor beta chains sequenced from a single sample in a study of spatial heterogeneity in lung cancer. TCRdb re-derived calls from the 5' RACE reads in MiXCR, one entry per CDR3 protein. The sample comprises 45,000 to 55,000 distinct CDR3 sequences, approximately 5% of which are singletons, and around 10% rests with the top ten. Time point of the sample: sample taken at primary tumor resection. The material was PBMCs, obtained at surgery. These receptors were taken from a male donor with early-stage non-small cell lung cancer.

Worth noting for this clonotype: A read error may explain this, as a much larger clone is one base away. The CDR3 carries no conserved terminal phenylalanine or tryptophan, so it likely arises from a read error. The CDR3 is CSARDHRGDGDEAFL. For the CDR3, the DNA is TGCAGTGCTAGAGATCATAGAGGGGATGGGGATGAAGCTTTCTTA. The genes are TRBV20-1 and TRBJ1-1; TRBD1 is a possible D gene (5 bases). Trimming cost V 0 bases and J 7 bases, with 18 bases left between them. Germline CDR1 and CDR2: DFQATT and SNEGSKA (reference sequence). CDR3 size: 15 residues.

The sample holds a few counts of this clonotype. DNA of the CDR3: TGTGCCAGCAGCTTGGGATGGAACCGCGAGCAGTACTTC. Translating it yields CASSLGWNREQYF. The chain combines TRBV11-1 with TRBJ2-7; D is unclear. There are 13 residues in the CDR3. The V and J ends lost 3 bases and 6 bases respectively, with 12 bases between them. Germline CDR1 reads SGHAT; CDR2 reads FQDESV (reference sequence).

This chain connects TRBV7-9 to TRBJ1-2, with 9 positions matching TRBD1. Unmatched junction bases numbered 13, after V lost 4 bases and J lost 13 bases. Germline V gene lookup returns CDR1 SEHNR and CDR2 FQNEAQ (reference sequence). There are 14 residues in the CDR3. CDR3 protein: CASSSPDRGFQATF. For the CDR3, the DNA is TGTGCCAGCAGCTCCCCGGACAGGGGTTTTCAAGCCACCTTC. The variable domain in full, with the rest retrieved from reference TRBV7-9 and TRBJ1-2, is DTGVSQNPRHKITKRGQNVTFRCDPISEHNRLYWYRQTLGQGPEFLTYFQNEAQLEKSRLLSDRFSAERPKGSFSTLEIQRTEQGDSAMYLCASSSPDRGFQATFGSGTRLTVV.

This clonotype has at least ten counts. The CDR3 sequence is CASSPPSRPGQGEQYF. The CDR3 nucleotides read TGTGCCAGCTCACCACCGTCGAGGCCAGGTCAAGGCGAGCAGTACTTC. This chain connects TRBV18 to TRBJ2-7; D gene unclear. The germline V and J ends were trimmed by 0 bases and 6 bases, with 18 bases remaining between them. Germline V gene sequence: CDR1 KGHSH, CDR2 LQKENI. The length of the CDR3 is 16 residues.

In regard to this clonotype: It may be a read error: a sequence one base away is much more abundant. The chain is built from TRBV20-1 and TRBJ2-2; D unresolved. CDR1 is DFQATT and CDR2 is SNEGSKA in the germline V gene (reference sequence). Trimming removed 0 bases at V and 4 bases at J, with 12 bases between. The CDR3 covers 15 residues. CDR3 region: CSARDRRMSTGELFF. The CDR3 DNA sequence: TGCAGTGCTAGAGATCGCAGGATGAGCACCGGGGAGCTGTTTTTT.

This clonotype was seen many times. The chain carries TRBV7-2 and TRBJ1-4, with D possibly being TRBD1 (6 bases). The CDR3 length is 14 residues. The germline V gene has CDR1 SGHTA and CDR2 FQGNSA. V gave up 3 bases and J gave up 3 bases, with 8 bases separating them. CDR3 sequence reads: CASSLGAANEKLFF. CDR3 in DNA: TGTGCCAGCAGCTTGGGGGCGGCTAATGAAAAACTGTTTTTT.

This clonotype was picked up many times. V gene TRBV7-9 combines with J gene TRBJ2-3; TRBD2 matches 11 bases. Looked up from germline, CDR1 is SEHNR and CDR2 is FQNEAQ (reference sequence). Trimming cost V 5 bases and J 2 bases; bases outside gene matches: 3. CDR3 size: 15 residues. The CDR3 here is CASSPLAGVTDTQYF. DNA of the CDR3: TGTGCCAGCAGCCCACTAGCGGGAGTCACAGATACGCAGTATTTT.

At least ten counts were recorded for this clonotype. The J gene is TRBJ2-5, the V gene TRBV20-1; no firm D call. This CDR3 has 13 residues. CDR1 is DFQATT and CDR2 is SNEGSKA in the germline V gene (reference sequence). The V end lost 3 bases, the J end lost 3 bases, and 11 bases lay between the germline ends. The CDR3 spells CSASGPMEETQYF. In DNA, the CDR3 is TGCAGTGCTAGTGGTCCGATGGAAGAGACCCAGTACTTC.

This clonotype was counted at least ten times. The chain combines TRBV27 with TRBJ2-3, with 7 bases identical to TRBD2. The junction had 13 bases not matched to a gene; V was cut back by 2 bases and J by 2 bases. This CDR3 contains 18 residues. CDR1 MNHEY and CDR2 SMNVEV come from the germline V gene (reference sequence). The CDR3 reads CASSLVGWGRGLTDTQYF. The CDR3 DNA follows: TGTGCCAGCAGTTTAGTAGGATGGGGGAGGGGCCTCACAGATACGCAGTATTTT.

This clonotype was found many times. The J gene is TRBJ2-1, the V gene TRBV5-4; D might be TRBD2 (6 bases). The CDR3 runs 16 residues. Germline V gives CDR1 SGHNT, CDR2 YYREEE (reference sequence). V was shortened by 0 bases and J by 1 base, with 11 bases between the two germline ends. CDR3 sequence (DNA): TGTGCCAGCAGCTTGGGTGCGGGATGGTCCTACAATGAGCAGTTCTTC. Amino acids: CASSLGAGWSYNEQFF. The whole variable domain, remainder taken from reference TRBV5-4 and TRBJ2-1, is ETGVTQSPTHLIKTRGQQVTLRCSSQSGHNTVSWYQQALGQGPQFIFQYYREEENGRGNFPPRFSGLQFPNYSSELNVNALELDDSALYLCASSLGAGWSYNEQFFGPGTRLTVL.

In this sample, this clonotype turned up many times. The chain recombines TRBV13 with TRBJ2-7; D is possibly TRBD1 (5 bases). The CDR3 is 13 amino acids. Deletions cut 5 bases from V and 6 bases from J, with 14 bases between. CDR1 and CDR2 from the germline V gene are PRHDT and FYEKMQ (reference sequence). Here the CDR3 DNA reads TGTGCCAGCAGCCAAGGGGTCGGTCGCGAGCAGTACTTC. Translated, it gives CASSQGVGREQYF.

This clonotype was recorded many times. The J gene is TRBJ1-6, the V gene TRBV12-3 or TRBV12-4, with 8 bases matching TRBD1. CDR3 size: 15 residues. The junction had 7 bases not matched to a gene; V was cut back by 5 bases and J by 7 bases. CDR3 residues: CASSPDRAANSPLHF. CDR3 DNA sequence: TGTGCCAGCAGTCCGGACAGGGCAGCGAATTCACCCCTCCACTTT.

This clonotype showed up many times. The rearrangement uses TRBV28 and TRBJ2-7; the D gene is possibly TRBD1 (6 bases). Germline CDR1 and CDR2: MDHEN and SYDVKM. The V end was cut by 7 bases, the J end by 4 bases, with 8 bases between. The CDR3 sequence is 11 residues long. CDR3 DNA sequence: TGTGCCAGCAAAACAGGGTACGAGCAGTACTTC. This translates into CASKTGYEQYF.

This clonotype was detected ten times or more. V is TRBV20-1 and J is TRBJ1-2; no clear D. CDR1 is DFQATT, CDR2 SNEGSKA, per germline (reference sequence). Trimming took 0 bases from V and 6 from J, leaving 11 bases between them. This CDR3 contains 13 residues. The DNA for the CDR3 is TGCAGTGCTAGAGATCCGAGGGCTGATGGCTACACCTTC. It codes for CSARDPRADGYTF.

The CDR3 nucleotides are TGTGCCAGCAGCGAGGGAGCGGGAGGCACAGATACGCAGTATTTT. Amino acids: CASSEGAGGTDTQYF. The rearrangement joins TRBV9 to TRBJ2-3; 8 bases are shared with TRBD2. V shed 3 bases, J shed 1 base, and the junction held 4 bases outside the gene matches. The V gene's germline CDR1 is SGDLS and CDR2 YYNGEE. The CDR3 extends over 15 amino acids.

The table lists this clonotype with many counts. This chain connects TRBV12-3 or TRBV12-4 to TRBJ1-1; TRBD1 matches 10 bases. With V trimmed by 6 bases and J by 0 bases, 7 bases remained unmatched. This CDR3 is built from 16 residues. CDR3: CASSSKTGGVNTEAFF. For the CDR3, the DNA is TGTGCCAGCAGCTCTAAGACAGGGGGCGTGAACACTGAAGCTTTCTTT.

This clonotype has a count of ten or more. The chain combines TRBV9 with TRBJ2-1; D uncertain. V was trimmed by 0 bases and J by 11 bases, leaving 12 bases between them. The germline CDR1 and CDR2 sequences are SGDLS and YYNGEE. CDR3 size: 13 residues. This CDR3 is CASSVVLRSQQFF. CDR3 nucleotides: TGTGCCAGCAGCGTAGTGTTAAGGAGCCAGCAGTTCTTC.

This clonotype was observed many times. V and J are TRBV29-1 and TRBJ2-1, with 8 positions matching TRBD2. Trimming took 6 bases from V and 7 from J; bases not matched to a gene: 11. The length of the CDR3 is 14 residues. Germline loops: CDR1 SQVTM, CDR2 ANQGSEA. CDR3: CSVGGAGVRNEQFF. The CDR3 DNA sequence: TGCAGCGTCGGAGGAGCGGGAGTCAGGAATGAGCAGTTCTTC.

For the CDR3, the DNA is TGTGCCAGCGGTGACAGGGTAGTGGATCAGCCCCAGCATTTT. It yields the protein CASGDRVVDQPQHF. The genes are TRBV6-2 or TRBV6-3 and TRBJ1-5; 7 bases line up with TRBD1. Germline V gives CDR1 MNHEY, CDR2 SVGEGT. The CDR3 runs 14 residues. The junction had 9 bases not matched to a gene; V was cut back by 8 bases and J by 5 bases.

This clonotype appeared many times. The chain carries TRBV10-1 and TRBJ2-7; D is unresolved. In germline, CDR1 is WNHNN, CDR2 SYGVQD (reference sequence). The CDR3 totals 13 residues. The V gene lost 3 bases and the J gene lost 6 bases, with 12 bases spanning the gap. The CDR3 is CASSDGISLEQYF. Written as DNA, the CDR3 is TGCGCCAGCAGTGACGGAATCTCTCTCGAGCAGTACTTC.

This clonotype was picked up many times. The CDR3 loop reads CSARSSGASYEQYF. The CDR3 DNA is TGCAGTGCTAGGAGTAGCGGGGCGTCCTACGAGCAGTACTTC. This chain connects TRBV20-1 to TRBJ2-7; 8 positions agree with TRBD2. The V and J ends lost 3 bases and 1 base, in that order; junction bases with no gene match: 5. The CDR3 covers 14 residues. The germline gives CDR1 DFQATT, CDR2 SNEGSKA (reference sequence).

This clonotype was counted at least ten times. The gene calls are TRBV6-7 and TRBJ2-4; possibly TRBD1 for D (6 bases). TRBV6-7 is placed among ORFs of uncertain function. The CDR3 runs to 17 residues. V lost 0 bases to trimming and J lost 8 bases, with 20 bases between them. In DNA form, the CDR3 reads TGTGCCAGCAGTTACTCGAACAGGGAACCGAGTAAGGACATTCAGTACTTC. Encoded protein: CASSYSNREPSKDIQYF.

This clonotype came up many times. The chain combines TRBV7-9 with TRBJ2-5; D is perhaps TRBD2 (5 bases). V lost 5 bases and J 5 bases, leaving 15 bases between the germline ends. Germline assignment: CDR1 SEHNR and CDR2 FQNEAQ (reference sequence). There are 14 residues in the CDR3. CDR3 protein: CASSPLGGQETQYF. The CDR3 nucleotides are TGTGCCAGCAGCCCGCTAGGCGGGCAGGAGACCCAGTACTTC.

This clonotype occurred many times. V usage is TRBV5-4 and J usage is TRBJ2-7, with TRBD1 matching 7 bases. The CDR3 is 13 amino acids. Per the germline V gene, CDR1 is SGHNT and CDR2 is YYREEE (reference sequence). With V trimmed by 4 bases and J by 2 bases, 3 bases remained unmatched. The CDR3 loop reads CASSMGQPYEQYF. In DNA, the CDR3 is TGTGCCAGCAGCATGGGACAGCCCTACGAGCAGTACTTC.

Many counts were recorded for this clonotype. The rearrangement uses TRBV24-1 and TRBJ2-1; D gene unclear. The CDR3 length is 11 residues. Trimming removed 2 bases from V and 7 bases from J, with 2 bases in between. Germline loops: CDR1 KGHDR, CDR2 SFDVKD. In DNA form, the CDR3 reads TGTGCCACCAGTGATTCTAATGAGCAGTTCTTC. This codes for CATSDSNEQFF.

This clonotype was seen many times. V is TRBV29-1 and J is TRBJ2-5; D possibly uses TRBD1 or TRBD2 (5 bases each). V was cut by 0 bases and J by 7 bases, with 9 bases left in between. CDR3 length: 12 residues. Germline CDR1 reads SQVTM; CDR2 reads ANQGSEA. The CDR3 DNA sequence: TGCAGCGTTGAAGAGGGGGAAAGGACCCAGTACTTC. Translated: CSVEEGERTQYF.

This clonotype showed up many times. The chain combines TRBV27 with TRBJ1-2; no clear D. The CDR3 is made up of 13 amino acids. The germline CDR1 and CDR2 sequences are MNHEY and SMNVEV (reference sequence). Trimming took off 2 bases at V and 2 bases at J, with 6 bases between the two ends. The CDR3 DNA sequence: TGTGCCAGCAGTTTACGGCGCAACTATGGCTACACCTTC. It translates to CASSLRRNYGYTF.

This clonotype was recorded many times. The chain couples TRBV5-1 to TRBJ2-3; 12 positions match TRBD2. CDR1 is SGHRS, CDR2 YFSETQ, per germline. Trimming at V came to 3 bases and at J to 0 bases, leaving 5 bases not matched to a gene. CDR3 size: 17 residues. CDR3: CASSSAGTSGSTDTQYF. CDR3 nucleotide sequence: TGCGCCAGCAGCTCTGCCGGGACTAGCGGGAGCACAGATACGCAGTATTTT.

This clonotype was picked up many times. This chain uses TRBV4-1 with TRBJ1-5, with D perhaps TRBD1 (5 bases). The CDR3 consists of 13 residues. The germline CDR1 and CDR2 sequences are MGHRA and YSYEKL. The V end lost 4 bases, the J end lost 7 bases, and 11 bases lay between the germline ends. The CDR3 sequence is CASSLRAEQPQHF. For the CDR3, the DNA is TGCGCCAGCAGCCTCAGGGCTGAACAGCCCCAGCATTTT.

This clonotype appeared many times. CDR3 region: CSVGARETQYF. The DNA of the CDR3 is TGCAGCGTTGGGGCCAGAGAGACCCAGTACTTC. This chain joins TRBV29-1 and TRBJ2-5; no clear D gene. CDR1 and CDR2 from the germline V gene are SQVTM and ANQGSEA. The CDR3 runs to 11 residues. V lost 4 bases and J lost 4, with 7 bases in between.

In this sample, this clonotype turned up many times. The CDR3 DNA reads TGCGCCAGCAGCCAACCGGACAGGGGTCGCACCGGGGAGCTGTTTTTT. As protein: CASSQPDRGRTGELFF. The chain is built from TRBV4-1 and TRBJ2-2; TRBD1 aligns across 9 bases. CDR3 length: 16 amino acids. CDR1 and CDR2 from the germline V gene are MGHRA and YSYEKL. V shed 2 bases and J 4 bases; nucleotides not matched to a gene: 5.

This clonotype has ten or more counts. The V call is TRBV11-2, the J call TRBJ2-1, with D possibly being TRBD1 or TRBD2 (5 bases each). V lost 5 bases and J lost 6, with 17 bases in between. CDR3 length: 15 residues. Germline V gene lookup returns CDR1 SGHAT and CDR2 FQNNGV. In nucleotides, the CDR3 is TGTGCCAGCAGCCCTCCCGGGACCTTCCTCAATGAGCAGTTCTTC. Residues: CASSPPGTFLNEQFF.